This TCR beta chain was identified during a study of cytomegalovirus exposure and HLA in healthy donors. Points from the study as a whole: TCR beta V- and J-gene trimming was later associated with a missense DCLRE1C variant. Associated with HLA alleles at 0.05 false discovery rate in a later analysis were some 16,000 TCR beta sequences. Analyses of presence/absence relied on an assumption of roughly uniform sequencing depth across donors.

Worth noting for this clone: The antigen is unknown.

This CDR3 has 12 residues. CDR1 and CDR2 from the germline V gene are MDHEN and SYDVKM. V gave up 3 bases and J gave up 8 bases, with 7 bases separating them. The primer mix had 60 Vbeta and 13 Jbeta primers. The method was immunoSEQ multiplex PCR; TCRdb's version includes in-frame clones alone and lacks a portion of them. The sample consists of about 170,000 clones, over 75% of them appearing once. This receptor was taken from a man aged 40-50 years in good health and CMV-seropositive. The sample taken for sequencing was PBMCs. This chain joins TRBV28 and TRBJ2-2; TRBD2 might be the D (6 bases). CDR3 sequence reads: CASSFGSGELFF. The DNA of the CDR3 is TGTGCCAGCAGTTTCGGGAGTGGGGAGCTGTTTTTT.